This T cell receptor beta chain was sequenced during a study of T cell responses to AZD1222 COVID-19 vaccine. Some clones are missing from TCRdb's copy, which holds only in-frame ones; the method was immunoSEQ multiplex PCR. In the table there are 130,000 or so clones, around 94% of which are singletons. In germline, CDR1 is LNHDA, CDR2 SQIVND (reference sequence). After removal of 3 bases from V and 9 bases from J, the junction contained 10 bases not matched to a gene. The CDR3 totals 15 residues. This clone was recorded once. The J gene is TRBJ2-1, the V gene TRBV19, with 8 bases aligning to TRBD2. The receptor was isolated from an adult in good health. Sample: peripheral blood, taken on day 0 of AZD1222 vaccination. CDR3 residues: CASSIPAGDRLEQFF. The CDR3 DNA reads as TGTGCCAGTAGTATCCCAGCGGGAGACCGCCTTGAGCAGTTCTTC.